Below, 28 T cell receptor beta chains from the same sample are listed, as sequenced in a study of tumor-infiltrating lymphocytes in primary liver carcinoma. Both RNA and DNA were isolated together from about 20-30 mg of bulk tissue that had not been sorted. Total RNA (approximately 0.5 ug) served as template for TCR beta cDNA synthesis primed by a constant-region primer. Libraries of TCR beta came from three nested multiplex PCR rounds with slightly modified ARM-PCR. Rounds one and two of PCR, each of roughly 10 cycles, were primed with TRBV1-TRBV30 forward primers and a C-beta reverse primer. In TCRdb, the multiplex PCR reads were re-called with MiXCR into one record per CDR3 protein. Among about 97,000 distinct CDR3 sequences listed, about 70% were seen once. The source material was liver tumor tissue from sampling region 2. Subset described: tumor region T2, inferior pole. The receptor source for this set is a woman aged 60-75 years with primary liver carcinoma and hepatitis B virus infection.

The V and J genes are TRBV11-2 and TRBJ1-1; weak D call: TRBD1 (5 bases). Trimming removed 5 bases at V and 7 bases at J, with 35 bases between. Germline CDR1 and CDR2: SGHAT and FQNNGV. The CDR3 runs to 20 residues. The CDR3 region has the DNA TGTGCCAGCAGCCCACATCAGCACCGACATCTTCGCTTTTGGGGCTATGAAGCTTTCTTT. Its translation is CASSPHQHRHLRFWGYEAFF. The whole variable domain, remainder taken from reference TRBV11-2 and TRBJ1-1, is EAGVAQSPRYKIIEKRQSVAFWCNPISGHATLYWYQQILGQGPKLLIQFQNNGVVDDSQLPKDRFSAERLKGVDSTLKIQPAKLEDSAVYLCASSPHQHRHLRFWGYEAFFGQGTRLTVV.

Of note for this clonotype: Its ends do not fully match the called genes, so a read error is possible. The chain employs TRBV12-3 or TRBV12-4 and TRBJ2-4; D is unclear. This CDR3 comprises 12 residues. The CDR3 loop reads CASSPMENIQYF. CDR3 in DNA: TGTGCCAGCAGTCCCATGGAAAACATTCAGTATTTC.

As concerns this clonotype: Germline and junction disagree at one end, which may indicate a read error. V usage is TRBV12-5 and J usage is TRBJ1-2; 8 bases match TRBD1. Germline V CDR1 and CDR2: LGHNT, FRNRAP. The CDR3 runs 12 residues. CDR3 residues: CVSAQGANGYTF. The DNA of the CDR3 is TGTGTTAGTGCCCAGGGGGCGAATGGCTACACCTTC. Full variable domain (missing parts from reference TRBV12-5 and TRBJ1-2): DARVTQTPRHKVTEMGQEVTMRCQPILGHNTVFWYRQTMMQGLELLAYFRNRAPLDDSGMPKDRFSAEMPDATLATLKIQPSEPRDSAVYFCVSAQGANGYTFGSGTRLTVV.

The CDR3 loop is CASSESLAVTYNEQFF. The DNA for the CDR3 is TGTGCCAGCAGTGAATCGTTAGCGGTCACCTACAATGAGCAGTTCTTC. The V gene is TRBV2, the J gene TRBJ2-1; TRBD2 is a possible D gene (6 bases). Germline values: CDR1 SNHLY, CDR2 FYNNEI. The CDR3 loop spans 16 amino acids. V was clipped by 2 bases and J by 2 bases, with 13 bases between them.

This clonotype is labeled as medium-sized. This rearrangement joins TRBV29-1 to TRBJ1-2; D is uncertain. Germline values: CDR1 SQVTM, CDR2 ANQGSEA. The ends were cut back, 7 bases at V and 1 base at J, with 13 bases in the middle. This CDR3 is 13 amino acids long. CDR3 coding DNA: TGCAGCGCAGGACCGGGAAATAACTATGGCTACACCTTC. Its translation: CSAGPGNNYGYTF. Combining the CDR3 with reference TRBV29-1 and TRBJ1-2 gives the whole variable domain SAVISQKPSRDICQRGTSLTIQCQVDSQVTMMFWYRQQPGQSLTLIATANQGSEATYESGFVIDKFPISRPNLTFSTLTVSNMSPEDSSIYLCSAGPGNNYGYTFGSGTRLTVV.

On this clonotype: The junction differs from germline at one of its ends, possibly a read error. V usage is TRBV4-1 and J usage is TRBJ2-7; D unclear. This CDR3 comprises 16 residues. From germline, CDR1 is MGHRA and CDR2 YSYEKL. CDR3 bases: TGCGCCAGCAACCAAGACGCGTACGGAGATACCTACGAGCATTACTTC. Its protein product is CASNQDAYGDTYEHYF.

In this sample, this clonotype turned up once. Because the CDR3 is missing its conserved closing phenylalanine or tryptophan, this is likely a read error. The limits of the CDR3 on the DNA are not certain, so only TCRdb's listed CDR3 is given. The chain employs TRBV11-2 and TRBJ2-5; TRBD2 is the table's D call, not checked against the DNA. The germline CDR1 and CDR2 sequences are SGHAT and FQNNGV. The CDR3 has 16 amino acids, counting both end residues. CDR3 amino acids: CACSYSRGSGRETHYS.

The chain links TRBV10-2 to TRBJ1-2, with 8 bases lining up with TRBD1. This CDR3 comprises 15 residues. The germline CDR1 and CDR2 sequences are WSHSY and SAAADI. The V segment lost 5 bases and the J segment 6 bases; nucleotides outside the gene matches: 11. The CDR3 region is CASSPTGGISHGYTF. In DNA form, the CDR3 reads TGCGCCAGCAGTCCCACAGGGGGGATCTCGCATGGCTACACCTTC.

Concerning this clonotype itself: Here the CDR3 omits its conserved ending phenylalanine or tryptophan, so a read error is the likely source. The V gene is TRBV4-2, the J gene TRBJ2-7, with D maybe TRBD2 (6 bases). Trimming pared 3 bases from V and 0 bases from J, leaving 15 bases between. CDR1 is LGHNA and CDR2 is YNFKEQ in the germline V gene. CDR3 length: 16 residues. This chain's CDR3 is CASSHPGRSSSYEQYL. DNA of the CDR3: TGTGCCAGCAGCCATCCCGGGAGATCTAGCTCCTACGAGCAGTACTTA.

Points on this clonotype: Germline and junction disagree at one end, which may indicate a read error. The CDR3 DNA follows: TGTGTCAGCGGTTCCGGGACGGAATATGACTACACCTTC. Its protein product is CVSGSGTEYDYTF. V is TRBV11-2 and J is TRBJ1-2; D is perhaps TRBD1 (5 bases). This CDR3 region has 13 residues. Germline assignment: CDR1 SGHAT and CDR2 FQNNGV.

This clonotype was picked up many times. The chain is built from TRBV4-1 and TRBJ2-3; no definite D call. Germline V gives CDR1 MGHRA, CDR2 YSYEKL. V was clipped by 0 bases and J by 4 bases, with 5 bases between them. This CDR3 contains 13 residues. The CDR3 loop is CASSQELPDTQYF. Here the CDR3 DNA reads TGCGCCAGCAGCCAAGAGCTTCCAGATACGCAGTATTTT.

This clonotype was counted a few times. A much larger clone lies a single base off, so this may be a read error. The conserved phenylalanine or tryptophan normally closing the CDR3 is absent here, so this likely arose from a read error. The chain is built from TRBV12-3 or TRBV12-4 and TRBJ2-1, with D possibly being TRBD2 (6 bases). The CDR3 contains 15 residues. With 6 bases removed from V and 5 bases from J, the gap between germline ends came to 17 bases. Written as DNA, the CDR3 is TGTGCCAGCAGCCCCTCTAGTCGCGGGAACAATGAGCAGTTCCTC. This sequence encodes CASSPSSRGNNEQFL.

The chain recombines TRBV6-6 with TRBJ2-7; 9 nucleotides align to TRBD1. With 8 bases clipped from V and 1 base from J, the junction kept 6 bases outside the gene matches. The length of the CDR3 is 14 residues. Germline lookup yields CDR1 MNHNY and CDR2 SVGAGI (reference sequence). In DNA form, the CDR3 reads TGTGCCAGCGTCGGGACAGGGAATTCCTACGAGCAGTACTTC. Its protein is CASVGTGNSYEQYF.

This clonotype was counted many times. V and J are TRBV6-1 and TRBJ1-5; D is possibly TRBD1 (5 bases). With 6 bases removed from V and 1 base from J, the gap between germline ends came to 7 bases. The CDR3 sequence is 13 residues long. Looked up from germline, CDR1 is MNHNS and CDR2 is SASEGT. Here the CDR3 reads CASRQASNQPQHF. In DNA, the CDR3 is TGTGCCAGCAGACAGGCGAGCAATCAGCCCCAGCATTTT.

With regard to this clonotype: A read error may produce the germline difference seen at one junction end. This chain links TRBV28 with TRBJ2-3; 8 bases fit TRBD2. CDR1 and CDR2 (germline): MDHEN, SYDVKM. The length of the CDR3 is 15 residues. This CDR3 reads CVSNGLAGRTDTQYF. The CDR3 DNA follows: TGTGTCAGCAACGGGCTAGCGGGCCGCACAGATACGCAGTATTTT.

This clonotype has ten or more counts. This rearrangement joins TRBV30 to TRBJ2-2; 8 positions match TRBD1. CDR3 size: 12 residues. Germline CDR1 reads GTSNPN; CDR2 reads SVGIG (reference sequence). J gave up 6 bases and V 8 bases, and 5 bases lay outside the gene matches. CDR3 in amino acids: CALHRGAGELFF. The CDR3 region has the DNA TGTGCCCTCCACAGGGGGGCCGGGGAGCTGTTTTTT.

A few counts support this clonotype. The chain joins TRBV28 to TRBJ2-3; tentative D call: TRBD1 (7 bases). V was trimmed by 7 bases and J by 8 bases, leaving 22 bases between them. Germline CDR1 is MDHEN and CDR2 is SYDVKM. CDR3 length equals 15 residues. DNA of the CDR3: TGTGCCAGCACCGAACCATCGAGGGGGCGGGGTACGCAGTATTTT. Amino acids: CASTEPSRGRGTQYF.

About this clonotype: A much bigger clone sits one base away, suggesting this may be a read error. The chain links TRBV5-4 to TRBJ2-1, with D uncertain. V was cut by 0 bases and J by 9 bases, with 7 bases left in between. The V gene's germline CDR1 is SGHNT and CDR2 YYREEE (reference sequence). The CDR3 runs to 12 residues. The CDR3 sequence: CASSLVGFEQFF. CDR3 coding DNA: TGTGCCAGCAGCTTGGTCGGCTTTGAGCAGTTCTTC.

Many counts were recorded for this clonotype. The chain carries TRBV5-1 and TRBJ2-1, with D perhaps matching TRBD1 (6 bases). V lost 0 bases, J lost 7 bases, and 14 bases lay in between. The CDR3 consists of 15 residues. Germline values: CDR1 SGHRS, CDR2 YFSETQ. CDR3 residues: CASSLGDTSRNEQFF. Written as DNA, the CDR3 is TGCGCCAGCAGCTTGGGGGACACCTCGCGGAATGAGCAGTTCTTC.

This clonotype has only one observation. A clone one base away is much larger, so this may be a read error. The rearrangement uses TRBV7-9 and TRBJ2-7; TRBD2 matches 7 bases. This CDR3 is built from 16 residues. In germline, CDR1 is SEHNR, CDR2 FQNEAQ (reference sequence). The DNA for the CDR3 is TGTGCCAGCAGCTCACTGCGGGGCAGCGGGGCCTACGAGCACTACTTC. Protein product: CASSSLRGSGAYEHYF.

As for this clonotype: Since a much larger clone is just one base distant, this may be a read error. The CDR3 here is CASAKGGTRLYEQYF. The CDR3 coding sequence is TGCGCCAGCGCGAAGGGCGGGACAAGGCTCTACGAGCAGTACTTC. J is TRBJ2-7 and V is TRBV10-2, with D perhaps being TRBD1 or TRBD2 (6 bases each). CDR3 length: 15 residues. V was pared by 8 bases and J by 3 bases, with 20 bases between. The germline CDR1 and CDR2 sequences are WSHSY and SAAADI.

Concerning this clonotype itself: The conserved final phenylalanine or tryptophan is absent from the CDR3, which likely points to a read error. The CDR3 is CASSFRGSREGRDEQFS. CDR3 in DNA: TGTGCCAGCAGCTTCCGTGGGTCGCGGGAAGGTCGCGATGAGCAGTTCTCC. The chain recombines TRBV11-3 with TRBJ2-1; perhaps TRBD2 as D (6 bases). CDR1 SGHNT and CDR2 YENEEA come from the germline V gene. The ends were cut back, 3 bases at V and 8 bases at J, with 23 bases in the middle. The CDR3 contains 17 residues.

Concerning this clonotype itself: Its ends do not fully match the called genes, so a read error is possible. The DNA of the CDR3 is TGTGCCAGCGGCTTAGGGTCGGGGGTAGGAGGCTACGAGCAGTACTTC. It codes for CASGLGSGVGGYEQYF. This chain connects TRBV11-2 to TRBJ2-7, with D tentatively TRBD2 (6 bases). CDR1 and CDR2 (germline): SGHAT, FQNNGV. There are 16 residues in the CDR3.

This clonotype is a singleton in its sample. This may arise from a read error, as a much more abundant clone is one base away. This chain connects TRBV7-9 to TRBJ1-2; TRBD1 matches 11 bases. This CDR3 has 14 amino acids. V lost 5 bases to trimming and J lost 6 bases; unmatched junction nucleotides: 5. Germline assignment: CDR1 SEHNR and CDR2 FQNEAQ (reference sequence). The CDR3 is CASSVRDRGDGYTF. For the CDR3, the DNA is TGTGCCAGCAGCGTCCGGGACAGGGGGGATGGCTACACCTTC.

This CDR3 is CASSLTPTGSSYNEQFF. CDR3 in DNA: TGTGCCAGCAGCTTAACCCCTACAGGGAGCTCCTACAATGAGCAGTTCTTC. The chain employs TRBV7-3 and TRBJ2-1; possible D gene TRBD1, 6 bases. CDR3 length equals 17 residues. CDR1 is SGHTA, CDR2 FQGTGA, per germline. V lost 0 bases to trimming and J lost 0 bases, with 12 bases between them. The complete variable domain, with remaining parts taken from reference TRBV7-3 and TRBJ2-1, reads GAGVSQTPSNKVTEKGKYVELRCDPISGHTALYWYRQSLGQGPEFLIYFQGTGAADDSGLPNDRFFAVRPEGSVSTLKIQRTERGDSAVYLCASSLTPTGSSYNEQFFGPGTRLTVL.

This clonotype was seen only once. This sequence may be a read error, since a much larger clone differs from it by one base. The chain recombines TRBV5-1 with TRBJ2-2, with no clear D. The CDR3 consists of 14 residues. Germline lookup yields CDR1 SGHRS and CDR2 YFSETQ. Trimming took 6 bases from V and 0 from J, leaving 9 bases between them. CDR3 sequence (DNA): TGCGCCAGCAACCTACTTACGAACACCGGGGAGCTGTTTTTT. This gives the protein CASNLLTNTGELFF.

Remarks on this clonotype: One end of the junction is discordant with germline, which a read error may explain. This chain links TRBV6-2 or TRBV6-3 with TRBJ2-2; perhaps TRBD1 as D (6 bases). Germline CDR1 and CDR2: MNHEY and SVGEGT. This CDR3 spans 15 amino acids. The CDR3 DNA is TGTGCCTGCAGTTACTTGACAGGTGGGACCAGGGAGCTGTTTTTT. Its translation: CACSYLTGGTRELFF.

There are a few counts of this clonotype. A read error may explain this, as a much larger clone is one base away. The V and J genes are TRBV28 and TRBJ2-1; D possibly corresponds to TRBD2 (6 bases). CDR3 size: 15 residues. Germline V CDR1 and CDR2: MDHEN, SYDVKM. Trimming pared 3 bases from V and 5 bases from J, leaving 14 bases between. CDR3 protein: CASSFPVSGDNEQFF. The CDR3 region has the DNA TGTGCCAGCAGTTTCCCGGTTTCGGGGGACAATGAGCAGTTCTTC.